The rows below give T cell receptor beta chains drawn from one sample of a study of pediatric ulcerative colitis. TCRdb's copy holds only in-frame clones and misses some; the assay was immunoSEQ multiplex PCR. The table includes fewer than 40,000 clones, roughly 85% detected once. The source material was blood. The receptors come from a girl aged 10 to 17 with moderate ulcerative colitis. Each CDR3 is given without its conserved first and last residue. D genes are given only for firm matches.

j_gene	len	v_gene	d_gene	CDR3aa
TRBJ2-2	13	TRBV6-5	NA	ASRRGRPQTGELF
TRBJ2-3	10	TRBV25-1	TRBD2	ASSLAGDTQY
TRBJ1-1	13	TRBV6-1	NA	ASSPRVSGATEAF
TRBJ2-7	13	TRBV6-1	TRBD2	ASSSIAGSSYEQY
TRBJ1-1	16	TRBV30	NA	AWSVGGAPRLLNTEAF
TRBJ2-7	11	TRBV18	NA	ASSLSPRDRKY
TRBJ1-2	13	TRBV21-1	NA	ASSTRTGANYGYT
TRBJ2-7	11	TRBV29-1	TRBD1	SVETGESYEQY
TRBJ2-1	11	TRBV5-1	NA	ASSLGPMNEQF
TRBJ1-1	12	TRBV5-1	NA	ASSLSGRGTEAF
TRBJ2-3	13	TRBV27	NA	ASSLSRTSTDTQY
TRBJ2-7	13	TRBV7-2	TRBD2	ASSLTSGAAYEQY
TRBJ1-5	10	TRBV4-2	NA	ASSQDGQPQH
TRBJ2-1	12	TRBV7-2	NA	ASSFIRVTNEQF
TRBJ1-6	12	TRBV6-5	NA	ATGSRAQNSPLH
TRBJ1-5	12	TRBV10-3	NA	AISDGSSNQPQH